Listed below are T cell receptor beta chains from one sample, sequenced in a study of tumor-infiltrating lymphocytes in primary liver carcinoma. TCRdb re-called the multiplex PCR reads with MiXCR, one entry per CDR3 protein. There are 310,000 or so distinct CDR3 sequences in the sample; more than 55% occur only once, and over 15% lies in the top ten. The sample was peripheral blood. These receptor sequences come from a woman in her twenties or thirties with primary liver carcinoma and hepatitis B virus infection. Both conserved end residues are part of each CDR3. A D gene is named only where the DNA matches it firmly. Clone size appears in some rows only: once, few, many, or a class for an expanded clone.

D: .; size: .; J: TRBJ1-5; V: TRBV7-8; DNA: TGTGCCAGCAATACTAGGGAAACCTCAAGGGATCAGCCCCAGCATTTT; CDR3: CASNTRETSRDQPQHF
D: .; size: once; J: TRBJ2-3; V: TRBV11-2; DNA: TGTGCCAGCAGCTTGGACTTTGAGACAGATACGCGGTATTTT; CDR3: CASSLDFETDTRYF
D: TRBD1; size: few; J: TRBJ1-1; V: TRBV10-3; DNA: TGTGCCATCATGGGACAGGGATCCACTGAAGCTTTCTTT; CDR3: CAIMGQGSTEAFF
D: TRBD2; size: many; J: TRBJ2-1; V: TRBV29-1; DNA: TGCAGCGTTGACCCCCAGCGGGGATACAATGAGCAGTTCTTC; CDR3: CSVDPQRGYNEQFF
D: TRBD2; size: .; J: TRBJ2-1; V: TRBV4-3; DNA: TGCGCCAGCAGCCATGTAGCGGGAGGGACCTACAATGAGCAGTTCTTC; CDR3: CASSHVAGGTYNEQFF
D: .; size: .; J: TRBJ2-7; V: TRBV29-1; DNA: TGCAGCGTCGGACTAACGAGGTCCGAGCAGTACTTC; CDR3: CSVGLTRSEQYF
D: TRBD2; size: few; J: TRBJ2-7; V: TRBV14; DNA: TGTGCCAGCAGCCAGAGTAGACTAGCGAGGAACGAGCAGTACTTC; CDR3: CASSQSRLARNEQYF
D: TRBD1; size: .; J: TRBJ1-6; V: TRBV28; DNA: TGTGCCAGCAGTTTAGGGGACAGGGCAAATTCACCCCTCCACTTT; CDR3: CASSLGDRANSPLHF
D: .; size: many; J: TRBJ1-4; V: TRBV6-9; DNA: TGTGCCATCCCAGGAAAACTGTTTTTT; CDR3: CAIPGKLFF
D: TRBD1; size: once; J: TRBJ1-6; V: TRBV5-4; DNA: TGTGCCAGCAGAGACAGGGCAGGGGTAATTGATTCACCCCTCCACTTT; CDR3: CASRDRAGVIDSPLHF
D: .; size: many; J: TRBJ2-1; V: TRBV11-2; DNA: TGTGCCAGCAGCTTAGCGCCGGGGGGCGCGTGGAATGAGCAGTTCTTC; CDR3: CASSLAPGGAWNEQFF
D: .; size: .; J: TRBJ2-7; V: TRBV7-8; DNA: TGTGCCAGCAGCTTCGGAAGAGTGGGTCCCTACGAGCAGTACTTC; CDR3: CASSFGRVGPYEQYF
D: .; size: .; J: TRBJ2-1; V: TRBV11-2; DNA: TGTACCAGCAGCTTAGTAACGGGCTTTGAGCGGTTCTTC; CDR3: CTSSLVTGFERFF
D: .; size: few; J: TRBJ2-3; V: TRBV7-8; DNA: TGTGCCAGCAGCTACGGACGGAAAACAGATACGCAGTATTTT; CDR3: CASSYGRKTDTQYF
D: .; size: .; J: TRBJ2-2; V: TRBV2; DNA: TGTGCCAGCAGCTTCGGACTGGAGAACACCGGGGAGCTGTTTTTT; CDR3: CASSFGLENTGELFF
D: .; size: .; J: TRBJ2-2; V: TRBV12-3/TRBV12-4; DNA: TGTGCCGGCAGTCCTTGGGCGGGAACTACCGGGGAGCTGTTTTTT; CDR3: CAGSPWAGTTGELFF
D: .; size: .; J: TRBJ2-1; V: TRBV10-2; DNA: TGCGCCAGCATCGATAGGTTGGAGCAGTTCTTC; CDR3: CASIDRLEQFF
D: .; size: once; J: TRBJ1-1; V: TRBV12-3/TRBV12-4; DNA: TGTGCCAGCAGCCCGAGCACTGAAGCTTTCTTT; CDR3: CASSPSTEAFF
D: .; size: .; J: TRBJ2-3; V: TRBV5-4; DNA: TGTGTCAGCAGCCTCACGGACTACACAGATACGCAGTATTTT; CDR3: CVSSLTDYTDTQYF
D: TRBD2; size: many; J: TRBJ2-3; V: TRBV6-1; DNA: TGTGCCAGCTCCTGGCTGGGGGGACTAGCGGGAGGGTCGGTTCGCGATACGCAGTATTTT; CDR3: CASSWLGGLAGGSVRDTQYF
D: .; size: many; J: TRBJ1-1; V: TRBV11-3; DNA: TGTGCCAGCAGCTCATTTGTAGGGCGAAATGAAGCTTTCTTT; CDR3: CASSSFVGRNEAFF
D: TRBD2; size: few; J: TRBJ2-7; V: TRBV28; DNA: TGTGCCAGCAGTTTCCTAGCGGGATCCTACGAGCAGTACTTC; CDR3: CASSFLAGSYEQYF
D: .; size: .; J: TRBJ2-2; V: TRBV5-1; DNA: TGCGCCAGCAGCTTAACAGCGAGCAACACCGGGGAGCTGTTTTTT; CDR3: CASSLTASNTGELFF
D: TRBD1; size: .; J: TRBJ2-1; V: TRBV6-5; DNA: TGTGCCAGCAAGGTGAGGGACAGGGGACTAGAGCGGGAGAATGAGCACTTCTTC; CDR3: CASKVRDRGLERENEHFF
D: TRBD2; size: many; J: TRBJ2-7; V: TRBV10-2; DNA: TGCGCCAGCAGTGTCGCGACTAGCGGGGGCCTAACCTCCTACGAGCAGTACTTC; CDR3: CASSVATSGGLTSYEQYF
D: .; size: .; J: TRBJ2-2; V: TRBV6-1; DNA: TGTGCCAGCACTGGTGGGGGTCCCGGGGAGCTGTTTTTT; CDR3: CASTGGGPGELFF
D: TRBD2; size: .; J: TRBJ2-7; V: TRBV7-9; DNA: TGTGCCAGCAGCCCTTCGGGAGGGCCGGACGAGCAGTACTTC; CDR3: CASSPSGGPDEQYF
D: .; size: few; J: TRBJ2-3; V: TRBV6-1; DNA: TGTGCCAGCACGGACCAGTTCACAGATACGCAGTATTTT; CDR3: CASTDQFTDTQYF
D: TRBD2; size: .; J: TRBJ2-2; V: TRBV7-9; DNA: TGTGCCAGCAGCGGTAACGGACTAGCGGGAGTTCCCTGGGAGCTGTTTTTT; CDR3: CASSGNGLAGVPWELFF
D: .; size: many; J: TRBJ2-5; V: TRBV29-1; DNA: TGCAGCGAGAGAAGACTCCAAGAGACCCAGTACTTC; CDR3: CSERRLQETQYF
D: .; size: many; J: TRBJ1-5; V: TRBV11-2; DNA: TGTGCCAGCAGCTTAGAGGGAGCGGGGGGTCAGCCCCAGCATTTT; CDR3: CASSLEGAGGQPQHF
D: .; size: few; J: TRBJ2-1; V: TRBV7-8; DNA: TGTGCCAGCAGCAAGGGGCCCCTTGAGCAGTTCTTC; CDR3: CASSKGPLEQFF
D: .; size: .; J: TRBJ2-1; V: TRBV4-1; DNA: TGCGCCAGCAGCCAAGATCACTACAATGAGCACTTCTTC; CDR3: CASSQDHYNEHFF
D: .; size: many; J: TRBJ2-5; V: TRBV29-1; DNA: TGCAGCGCGTCAGATGAGACCCAGTACTTC; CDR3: CSASDETQYF
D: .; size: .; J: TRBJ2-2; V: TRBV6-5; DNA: TGTCCCAGCAGTTACGGTCGGAGCGGGCCTAGACCTCTGGGGGAGCTGTTTTTT; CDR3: CPSSYGRSGPRPLGELFF
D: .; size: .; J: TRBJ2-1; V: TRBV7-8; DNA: TGTGCTAGCAGTCCTATAAAGGGTTCCTACAGAGAGCAGTTCTTC; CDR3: CASSPIKGSYREQFF
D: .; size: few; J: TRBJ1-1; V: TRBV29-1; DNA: TGCAGCGTGGGTGGGGGGGGTGTCACTGAAGCTTTCTTT; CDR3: CSVGGGGVTEAFF
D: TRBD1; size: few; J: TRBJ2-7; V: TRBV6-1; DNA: TGTGCCAGCCCCAGAGGGAGGACAGGGGGCAAATTTGCCTACGAGCAGTACTTC; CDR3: CASPRGRTGGKFAYEQYF
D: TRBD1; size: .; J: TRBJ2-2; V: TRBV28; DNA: TGTGCTAGCAGTCCGTGGGACAGGGTGCTGACCGGGGAGCTGTTTTTT; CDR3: CASSPWDRVLTGELFF
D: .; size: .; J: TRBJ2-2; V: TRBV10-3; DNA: TGTGCCATCAGTGAACAGGGAAACACCGGGGAGCCGTTCTTT; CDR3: CAISEQGNTGEPFF
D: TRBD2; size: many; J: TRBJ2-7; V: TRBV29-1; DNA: TGCAGCGTTGCCACTTGGGATAGCGGGAAACCCCACGAGCAGTACTTC; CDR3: CSVATWDSGKPHEQYF
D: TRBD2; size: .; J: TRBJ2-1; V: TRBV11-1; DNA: TGTAGCAGCAGTCACCCCGGGTGGCGGGAGGGGCCGAATGAGCAGTTCTTC; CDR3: CSSSHPGWREGPNEQFF
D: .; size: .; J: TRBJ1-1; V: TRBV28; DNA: TGTGCCAGCACCCCATCTGGGTCTAACACTGAAGCTTTCTTT; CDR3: CASTPSGSNTEAFF
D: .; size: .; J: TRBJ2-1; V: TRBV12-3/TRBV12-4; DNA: TGTGCCAGCAGTTTAGCGAAAGGGCTAGCTCGAAATGTGCAGTCCTTC; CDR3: CASSLAKGLARNVQSF
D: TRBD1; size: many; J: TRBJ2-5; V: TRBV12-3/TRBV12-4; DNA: TGTGCCAGCAGTCCCGGGACAGCCATGGCCCAGTACTTC; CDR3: CASSPGTAMAQYF
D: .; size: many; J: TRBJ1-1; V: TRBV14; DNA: TGTGCCAGCAGCCTACCACAGGGCACTGAAGCTTTCTTT; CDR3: CASSLPQGTEAFF
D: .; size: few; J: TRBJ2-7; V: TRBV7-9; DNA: TGTGCCAGCAGTCCCGACGGGCCCCACGAGCAGTACTTC; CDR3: CASSPDGPHEQYF
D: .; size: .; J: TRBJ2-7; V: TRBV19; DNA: TGTGCCAGTAGTACCCAATCGGGACGAAGCTACGAGCAGTACTTC; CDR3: CASSTQSGRSYEQYF
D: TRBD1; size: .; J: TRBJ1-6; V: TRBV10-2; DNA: TGCGCCTGCAGTACTGGGACAGGGGGGTCACCCCTCCACTTT; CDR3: CACSTGTGGSPLHF
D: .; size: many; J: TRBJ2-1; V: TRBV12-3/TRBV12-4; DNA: TGTGCCAGCAGTGTCTTTACAGGGAATGAGCAGTTCTTC; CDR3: CASSVFTGNEQFF
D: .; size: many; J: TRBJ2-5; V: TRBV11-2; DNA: TGTGCCAGCAGCTTAGGGTCAGGGGAGACCCAGTACTTC; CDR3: CASSLGSGETQYF